One T cell receptor beta chain is described in this entry. There is no known antigen for this receptor. No base-level quality is on record; no much larger clone is a single base apart. The cohort was made up of under 800 healthy bone marrow donors. All cohort members were sampled while nominally healthy, although unrecorded immune exposures were likely present. The donor tested CMV seronegative, placing the donor among the 350 or so seronegative members of the cohort. A peripheral blood sample was provided by each donor, and peripheral blood mononuclear cells were used for TCR beta sequencing. The Qiagen DNeasy Blood Extraction Kit was used to extract genomic DNA from the blood cell samples. This specimen comes from a study of cytomegalovirus exposure and HLA in healthy donors (dated 2017 in TCRdb). In the study overall: An earlier analysis of roughly 500 of the donors reported 276 Gb of sequence data and 117 million unique TCR beta sequences obtained from about 180 million T cells. An early release that covered 640 HLA-typed donors contained about 300 gigabases of sequencing data and around 80 million unique TCR sequences. Of the roughly 420 genotyped donors, roughly 80% were placed in the genetic ancestry cluster associated with self-reported Caucasian donors. The aim of the study was to test whether cataloging public T cell receptors could identify signatures of past pathogen exposure. The study profiled the T cell repertoires of under 850 subjects by immunosequencing and related them to cytomegalovirus serostatus. Besides the first cohort of hundreds of subjects, a separate validation cohort made up of 120 or so different subjects was used. The study combined high-throughput TCR immunosequencing, statistical association of individual TCRs with disease status, and machine learning to predict cytomegalovirus infection status. A later analysis re-examined previously published TCR beta repertoires from more than 550 donors and added high-resolution HLA genotyping to investigate patterns of TCR occurrence. Rather than drawing on any new phenotypic data, the later analysis identified candidate immune exposures from TCR beta sequences and the way those sequences occurred across donors. An earlier analysis of about 600 of the donors used high-throughput TCR beta sequencing to judge whether each TCR beta V gene segment behaved as functional or pseudogenic. Donor age, sex, ethnicity and CMV serostatus were collected together with the repertoire data. In a later genetic analysis, genome-wide SNP genotypes for about three fifths of the roughly 670 donors were used, and that subset was treated as a discovery cohort. All discovery cohort repertoires had been generated on a single sequencing platform. HLA typing included class I and class II loci at four-digit resolution. The number of donors typed differed by locus, with roughly 629-640 for A, B, C, DRB1 and DQB1, 522 for DQA1, 600 to 610 for DPA1, and approximately 470 for DPB1. Because of strong linkage in the cohort, roughly five DR-DQ haplotypes were treated as single units for association and clustering. Among about 400 genotyped donors of the cohort, an average of around 250,000 unique TCR beta nucleotide sequences was sequenced per donor, of which approximately 19% were non-productive. Points the paper makes about the study in general: A total of fewer than 200 TCR beta chains were listed by the study as associated with cytomegalovirus. This cohort had only TCR beta chains sequenced, and the lack of alpha or paired-chain data limited which features could be detected. It was suggested by the authors that the approach could potentially be generalized to other disease states and immunological phenotypes. In vitro tests confirmed that a few of the cytomegalovirus-associated TCR beta chains recognize cytomegalovirus antigens. In a later analysis, HLA-associated TCR beta chains showed more clonal expansion and lower generation probabilities than non-associated chains that were equally common. According to a later analysis, TCR association rates differed among HLA loci, with DRB1 alleles showing the most associated TCRs and HLA-C alleles showing the fewest. Roughly uniform sequencing depth across donors was assumed in presence/absence analyses, although this assumption may not hold. HLA typing was unavailable for some donors at each locus, so association tests used only the typed subset. In both the original and validation cohorts, the classifier was reported to diagnose cytomegalovirus status with high specificity and sensitivity. The 87-base-pair reads could not distinguish some IMGT-functional V segments, including TRBV6-2 and TRBV6-3, so those segments were excluded. In a later genetic analysis, a missense DCLRE1C variant was associated with V-gene and J-gene trimming of TCR beta chains, and the association was replicated in an independent cohort. A later analysis found that most CMV-associated TCR beta chains appeared HLA-restricted, with HLA associations seemingly driven largely by CMV exposure. Broadly in line with IMGT annotations, most TCR beta V segments showed up in productive rearrangements about 90% or about 30% of the time in an earlier analysis of several hundred of the donors. CMV serostatus was the only immune exposure information available for the cohort. Approximately 16 rarely observed V segments, including chromosome 9 orphons, were excluded from the earlier analysis of about 610 of the donors because counts were too low. Most TCR sequences were seen in very few donors, while some public TCRs were found in many individuals. A further reported finding was that TCR beta sequences accurately predicted the HLA-A and HLA-B alleles for most subjects in the first cohort. A later analysis associated about 16,000 TCR beta sequences with specific HLA alleles at a false discovery rate of 0.05. Correlated functional status among segregating V segments might reflect linkage disequilibrium, but an unknown experimental factor could not be ruled out. A group of highly shared sequence variants was considered likely to be a technical artifact of the sequencing pipeline. In a later genetic analysis, fewer N-insertions in productive TCRs were reported among donors in an Asian-associated ancestry cluster than the roughly 700-donor mean. According to a later analysis, parvovirus B19, influenza, CMV and Epstein-Barr virus appeared linked to several top co-occurrence clusters. When HLA alleles, especially DR and DQ, strongly co-occurred, attributing TCR associations to individual alleles was difficult.

The library came from the immunoSEQ multiplex PCR assay. A mixture of 60 forward primers for TCR Vbeta segments and 13 reverse primers for TCR Jbeta segments was used in the multiplex PCR. Amplification of the CDR3 region of rearranged TCR beta genes was performed with a multiplex PCR assay on genomic DNA. The Illumina HiSeq System was used to sequence the amplified TCR beta libraries as 87-base-pair reads. The study's own analysis went as follows. Across the roughly 640 repertoires, a later analysis counted approximately 75 million unique TCR beta chains, 9.5 million to 12 million of which were shared by at least two donors. Raw reads were error-corrected and collapsed into unique sequences with a nearest-neighbor algorithm that merged closely related sequences to remove PCR and sequencing errors. Alignment of CDR3 sequences to IMGT reference sequences was used to assign V, D and J gene segments. For a sequence to be retained, a match of at least six nucleotides to both a V gene segment and a J gene segment was required. A rearrangement was called productive if the CDR3 had no stop codons and remained in frame with V and J, and every other rearrangement was called non-productive. Following IMGT convention, CDR3 was defined as the stretch from the second conserved V-encoded cysteine to the conserved J-encoded phenylalanine. The earlier analysis of about 560 of the donors excluded any sequence lacking an unambiguous match to a single V gene segment. In an earlier analysis of some 590 of the donors, a V segment was called functional when productive rearrangements were above 56.7%, and segregating when the standard deviation between donors exceeded 5%. A statistical classification framework was built for diagnosing cytomegalovirus status from the catalog of TCR beta chain sequences. V and J gene assignment, in a later analysis, came from comparing TCR nucleotide sequences with IMGT/GENE-DB human TR gene sequences. In a later analysis, CDR3 sequences and most-parsimonious VDJ recombination scenarios were assigned using the TCRdist pipeline. In a later analysis, every TCR beta chain was defined by the combination of its CDR3 amino acid sequence and its V-gene family, and reads without a unique V-gene family were dropped. In a later analysis, 450 to 600 highly shared, low-generation-probability nucleotide sequences were removed to address suspected cross-contamination and a sequencing artifact. A later analysis calculated a clonal expansion index for each public chain from normalized within-repertoire ranks of inferred template counts. In a later analysis, generation probabilities were computed using a VDJ recombination model fitted to out-of-frame rearrangements, and the results were checked against IGoR. In a later analysis, hypergeometric tests were used to score TCR-TCR, TCR-HLA and TCR-CMV co-occurrence, with a repertoire-size bias correction applied to TCR pairs. To estimate false discovery rates, a later analysis permuted the HLA or CMV assignments 20 times. In a later analysis, co-occurring TCRs were grouped using DBSCAN, and TCRdist sequence similarity was added for clustering within HLA-allele-positive subsets. Repertoires with fewer than 30,000 or more than 120,000 public chains were left out of co-occurrence clustering, as were about five repertoires with anomalous nucleotide sharing. What TCRdb holds here is the immuneACCESS table cut down to in-frame rearrangements. Part of the clones is not present; checked against another copy, under half of the missing clones reflect an unresolved V gene, and the others are unexplained. Clonal size and the V and J genes are those of that table, whereas D and trimming came from the DNA. Here the sample has about 180,000 clones; around 72% occur a single time. The ten most abundant clones make up approximately 2.4% of the sample.

Deletion took 0 bases off V and 4 bases off J, with a span of 12 bases between the germline ends. The germline V gene sets CDR1 to MGHRA and CDR2 to YSYEKL. The CDR3, cysteine through phenylalanine, is 15 amino acids long. The only DNA kept is the CDR3, 45 bases in frame from the first base. The chain joins TRBV4-1 to TRBJ1-1, with an unclear D gene assignment. The source of this sequence is a female donor in good health and CMV-seronegative. Sequencing was done on a sample of PBMCs. CDR3 region: CASSQESGVITEAFF. DNA sequence: TGCGCCAGCAGCCAAGAATCCGGGGTAATCACTGAAGCTTTCTTT.